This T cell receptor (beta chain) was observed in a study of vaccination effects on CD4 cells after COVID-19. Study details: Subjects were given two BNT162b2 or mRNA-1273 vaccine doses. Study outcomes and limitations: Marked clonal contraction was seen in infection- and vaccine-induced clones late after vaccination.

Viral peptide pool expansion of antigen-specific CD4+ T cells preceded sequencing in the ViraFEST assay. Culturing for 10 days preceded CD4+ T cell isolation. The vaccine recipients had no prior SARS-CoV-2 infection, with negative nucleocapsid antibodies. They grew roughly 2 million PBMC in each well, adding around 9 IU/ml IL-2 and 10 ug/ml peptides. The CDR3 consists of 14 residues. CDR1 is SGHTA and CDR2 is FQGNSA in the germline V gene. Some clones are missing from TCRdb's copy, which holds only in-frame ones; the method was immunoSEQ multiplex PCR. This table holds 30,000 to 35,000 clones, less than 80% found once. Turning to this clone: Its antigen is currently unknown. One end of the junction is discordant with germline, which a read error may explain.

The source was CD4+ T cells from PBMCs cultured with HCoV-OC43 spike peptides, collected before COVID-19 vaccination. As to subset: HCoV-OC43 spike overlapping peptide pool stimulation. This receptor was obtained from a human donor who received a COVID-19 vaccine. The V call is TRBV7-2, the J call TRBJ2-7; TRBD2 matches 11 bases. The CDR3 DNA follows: TGTGCCAGCAGCGTAGCGGGGGGGCCTTACGAGCAGTACTTC. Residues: CASSVAGGPYEQYF.